This TCR beta chain comes out of a study of shared clonotypes between healthy human individuals. Study-wide background: CD4 naive cells filled three plates per donor, CD4 memory three, CD8 naive two and CD8 memory one. Broader study findings: Measured sharing among donors was expected to vary with sequencing depth.

With respect to this clone: Its target is not known.

Germline V gives CDR1 MDHEN, CDR2 SYDVKM. The germline V and J ends were trimmed by 5 bases and 5 bases, with 18 bases remaining between them. The CDR3 totals 15 residues. Per sorted-subset replicate PCR, input was approximately 0.2 ug DNA, representing tens of thousands of T cell genomes. Clones were read by immunoSEQ multiplex PCR, and TCRdb kept only the in-frame ones, dropping some. The table lists roughly 520,000 clones, roughly 95% of them singletons. The chain has TRBV28 and TRBJ1-2; D is perhaps TRBD1 (6 bases). The TCR was taken from a young woman in good health. Sequencing was performed on naive CD4+ T cells sorted from blood. This sample's subset: CD45RA+ positively selected. The CDR3 bases are TGTGCCAGCAGTCAACCCACAGGGATTGGGTATGGCTACACCTTC. Its translation is CASSQPTGIGYGYTF.